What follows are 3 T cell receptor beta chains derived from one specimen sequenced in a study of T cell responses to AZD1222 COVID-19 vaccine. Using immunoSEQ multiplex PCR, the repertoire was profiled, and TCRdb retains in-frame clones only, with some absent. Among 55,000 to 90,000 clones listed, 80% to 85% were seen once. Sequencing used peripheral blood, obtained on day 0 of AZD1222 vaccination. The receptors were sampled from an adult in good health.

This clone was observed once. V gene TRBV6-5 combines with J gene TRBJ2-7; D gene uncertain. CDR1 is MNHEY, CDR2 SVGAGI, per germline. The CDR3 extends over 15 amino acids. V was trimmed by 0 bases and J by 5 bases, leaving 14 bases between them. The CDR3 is CASSYSATSLHEQYF. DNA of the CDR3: TGTGCCAGCAGTTACTCGGCGACAAGCCTCCACGAGCAGTACTTC.

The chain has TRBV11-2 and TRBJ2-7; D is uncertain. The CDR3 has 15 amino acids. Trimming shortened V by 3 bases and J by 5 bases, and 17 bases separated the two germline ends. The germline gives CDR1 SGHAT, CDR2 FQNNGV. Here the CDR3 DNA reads TGTGCCAGCAGCTTCCAATCGGGCAGAAGCGACGAGCAGTACTTC. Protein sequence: CASSFQSGRSDEQYF.

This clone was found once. The CDR3 DNA reads TGCGCCAGCAGCTTGGTAGGCGGGACCGGCGAGACCCAGTACTTC. Residues: CASSLVGGTGETQYF. This chain connects TRBV5-1 to TRBJ2-5, with D perhaps matching TRBD2 (6 bases). The CDR3 consists of 15 residues. V lost 0 bases, J lost 5 bases, and 14 bases lay in between. Germline V gives CDR1 SGHRS, CDR2 YFSETQ.